This TCR beta chain was observed in a study of glioma-infiltrating T cells. Using RNA template, CDR3s of TCR alpha and beta were amplified with iRepertoire arm-PCR. One-step reverse transcription and amplification started from approximately 100-400 ng of tissue mRNA or PBMC total RNA. Each CDR3 protein gets one entry after TCRdb re-called the multiplex PCR reads with MiXCR. The sample has 20,000 to 25,000 distinct CDR3 sequences; approximately 23% are singletons. Study-wide points: CDR3 overlap between tissue and blood was very small.

As regards this clonotype: Its specificity is not known.

V lost 5 bases to trimming and J lost 1 base, with 11 bases between them. CDR1 is MNHEY, CDR2 SMNVEV, per germline (reference sequence). The CDR3 consists of 14 residues. The chain joins TRBV27 to TRBJ1-2, with unresolved D. Sequencing used glioma tissue, nonneoplastic brain tissue, or PBMCs (not recorded which). This sequence was found in a human donor with low-grade glioma or glioblastoma, undergoing nonglioma brain surgery, or in good health (not recorded which). The CDR3 spells CASSATTVNYGYTF. The CDR3 DNA is TGTGCCAGCAGTGCGACGACGGTTAACTATGGCTACACCTTC.